This note documents a single TCR beta chain sequence. The data derive from a study of shared T cell receptors in the human thymus. The method was immunoSEQ multiplex PCR; TCRdb's version includes in-frame clones alone and lacks a portion of them. The profile shows just under 550,000 clones, approximately 80% of them singletons. These data also formed part of another study, on human thymus T cells. That study adds: Corrective surgery for congenital heart defects was being performed on the healthy Finnish infants who served as donors. The thymus tissue came from resections taken during corrective heart surgery. Biased V and J segment usage appeared in thymus and peripheral blood. Highly overlapping thymic repertoires in unrelated individuals were reported by related research.

The receptor's source is a boy younger than two with a congenital heart defect. The sample consisted of thymocytes.

The CDR3 spells CASSQGLAGLLAKNIQYF. Here the CDR3 DNA reads TGTGCCAGCAGCCAAGGACTAGCGGGACTACTAGCCAAAAACATTCAGTACTTC. The chain combines TRBV4-2 with TRBJ2-4; 11 bases agree with TRBD2. The CDR3 length is 18 residues. The germline V gene has CDR1 LGHNA and CDR2 YNFKEQ. V shed 1 base, J shed 0 bases, and the junction held 5 bases outside the gene matches.